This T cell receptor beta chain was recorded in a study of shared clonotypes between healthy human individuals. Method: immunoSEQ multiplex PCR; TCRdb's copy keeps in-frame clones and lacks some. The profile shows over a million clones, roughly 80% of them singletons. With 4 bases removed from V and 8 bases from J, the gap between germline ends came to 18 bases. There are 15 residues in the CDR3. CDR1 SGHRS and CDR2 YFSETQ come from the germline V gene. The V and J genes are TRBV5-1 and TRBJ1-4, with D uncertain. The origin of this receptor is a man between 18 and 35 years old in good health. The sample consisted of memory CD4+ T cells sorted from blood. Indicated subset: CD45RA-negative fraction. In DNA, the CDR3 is TGCGCCAGCAGCGATCCAACAGTAACGAACGAAAAACTGTTTTTT. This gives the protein CASSDPTVTNEKLFF.